The clone carrying this T cell receptor (beta chain) occurred a few times. CDR3 length: 12 amino acids. Germline V gives CDR1 SNHLY, CDR2 FYNNEI. Trimming stripped 7 bases from V and 3 bases from J, with 10 bases between. This sample was included in a study of blood T cell repertoires in COVID-19. Overall study: The United States, Italy and Spain supplied acute and convalescent COVID-19 samples.

Profiling relied on immunoSEQ multiplex PCR, and the TCRdb table lists in-frame clones only, not all of them. The table lists 11,000 to 15,000 clones, approximately 86% of them singletons. V and J are TRBV2 and TRBJ2-7, with D possibly being TRBD2 (6 bases). Sequencing used peripheral blood. The receptor's source is a human donor in a cohort sampled during active COVID-19. The CDR3 region is CASTLEGYEQYF. CDR3 nucleotides: TGTGCCAGCACGTTGGAGGGCTACGAGCAGTACTTC.